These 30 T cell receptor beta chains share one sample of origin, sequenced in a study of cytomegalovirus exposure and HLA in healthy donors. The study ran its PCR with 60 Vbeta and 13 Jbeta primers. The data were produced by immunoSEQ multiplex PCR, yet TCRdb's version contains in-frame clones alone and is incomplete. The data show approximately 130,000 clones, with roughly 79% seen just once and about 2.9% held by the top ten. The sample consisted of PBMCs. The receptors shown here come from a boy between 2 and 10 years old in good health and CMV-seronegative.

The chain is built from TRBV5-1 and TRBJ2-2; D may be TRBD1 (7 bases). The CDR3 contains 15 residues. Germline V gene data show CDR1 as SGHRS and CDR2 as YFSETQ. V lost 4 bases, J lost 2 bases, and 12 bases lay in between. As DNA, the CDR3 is TGCGCCAGCAGCCAGGGGGGATCTAACACCGGGGAGCTGTTTTTT. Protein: CASSQGGSNTGELFF.

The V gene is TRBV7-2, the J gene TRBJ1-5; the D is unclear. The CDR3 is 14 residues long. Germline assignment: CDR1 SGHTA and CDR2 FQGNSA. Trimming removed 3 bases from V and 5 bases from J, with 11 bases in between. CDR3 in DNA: TGTGCCAGCAGCTTTGCGGGGATGGATCAGCCCCAGCATTTT. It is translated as CASSFAGMDQPQHF.

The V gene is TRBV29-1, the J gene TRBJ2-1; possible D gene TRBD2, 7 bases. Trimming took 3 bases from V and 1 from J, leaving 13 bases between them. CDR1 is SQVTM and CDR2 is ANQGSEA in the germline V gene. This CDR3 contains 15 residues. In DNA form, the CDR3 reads TGCAGCGTTGAGGGGGGGGCACGGTCCTACAATGAGCAGTTCTTC. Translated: CSVEGGARSYNEQFF.

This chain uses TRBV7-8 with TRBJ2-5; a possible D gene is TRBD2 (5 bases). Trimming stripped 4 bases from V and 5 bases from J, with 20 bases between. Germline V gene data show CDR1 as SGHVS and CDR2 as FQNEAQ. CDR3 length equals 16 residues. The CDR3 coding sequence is TGTGCCAGCAGCTCTAGCTTTAGGGCATCGAGGGAGACCCAGTACTTC. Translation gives CASSSSFRASRETQYF.

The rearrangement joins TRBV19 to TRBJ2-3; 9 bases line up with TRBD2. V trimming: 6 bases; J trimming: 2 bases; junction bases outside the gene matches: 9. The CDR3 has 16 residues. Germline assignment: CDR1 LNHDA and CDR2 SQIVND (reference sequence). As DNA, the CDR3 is TGTGCCAGTAGACCGGGGATAGCGGGAGTCACAGATACGCAGTATTTT. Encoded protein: CASRPGIAGVTDTQYF.

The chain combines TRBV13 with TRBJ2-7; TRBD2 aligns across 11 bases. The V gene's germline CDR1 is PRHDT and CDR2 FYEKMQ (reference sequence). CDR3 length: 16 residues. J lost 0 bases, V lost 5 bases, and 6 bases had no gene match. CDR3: CASSPRTSGPSYEQYV. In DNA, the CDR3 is TGTGCCAGCAGCCCGAGGACTAGCGGGCCCTCCTACGAGCAGTACGTC.

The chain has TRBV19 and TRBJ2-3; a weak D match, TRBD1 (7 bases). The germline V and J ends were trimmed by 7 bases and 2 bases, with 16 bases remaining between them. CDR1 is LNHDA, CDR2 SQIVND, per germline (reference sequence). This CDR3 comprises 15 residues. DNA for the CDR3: TGTGCCAGTAAGGAGGGGGCGGGGCACACAGATACGCAGTATTTT. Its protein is CASKEGAGHTDTQYF. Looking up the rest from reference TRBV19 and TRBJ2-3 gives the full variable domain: DGGITQSPKYLFRKEGQNVTLSCEQNLNHDAMYWYRQDPGQGLRLIYYSQIVNDFQKGDIAEGYSVSREKKESFPLTVTSAQKNPTAFYLCASKEGAGHTDTQYFGPGTRLTVL.

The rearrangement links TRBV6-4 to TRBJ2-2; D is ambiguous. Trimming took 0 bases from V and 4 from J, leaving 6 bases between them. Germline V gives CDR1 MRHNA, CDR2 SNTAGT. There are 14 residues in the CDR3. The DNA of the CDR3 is TGTGCCAGCAGTGACTCTACAGCCACCGGGGAGCTGTTTTTT. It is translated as CASSDSTATGELFF.

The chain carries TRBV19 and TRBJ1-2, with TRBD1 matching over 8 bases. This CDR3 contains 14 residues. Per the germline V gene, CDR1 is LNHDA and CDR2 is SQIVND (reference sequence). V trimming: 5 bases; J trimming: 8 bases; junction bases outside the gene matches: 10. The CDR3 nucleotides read TGTGCCAGTAGTCTGACGGACAGGGAGGGCGGCTACACCTTC. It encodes CASSLTDREGGYTF.

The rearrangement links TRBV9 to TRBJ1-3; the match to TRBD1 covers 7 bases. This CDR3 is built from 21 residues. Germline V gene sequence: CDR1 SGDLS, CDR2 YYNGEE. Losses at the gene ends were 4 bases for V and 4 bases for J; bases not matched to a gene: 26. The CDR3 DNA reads TGTGCCAGCAGCCCCACTCTCCCCGGGACAGTAGCTCCGTCCCCCGGAAACACCATATATTTT. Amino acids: CASSPTLPGTVAPSPGNTIYF.

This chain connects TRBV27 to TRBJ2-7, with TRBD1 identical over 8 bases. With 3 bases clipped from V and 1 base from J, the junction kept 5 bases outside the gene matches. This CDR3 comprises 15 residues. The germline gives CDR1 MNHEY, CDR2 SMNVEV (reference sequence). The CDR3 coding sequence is TGTGCCAGCAGTTTCTCCAGGGGGCCATCCTACGAGCAGTACTTC. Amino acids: CASSFSRGPSYEQYF.

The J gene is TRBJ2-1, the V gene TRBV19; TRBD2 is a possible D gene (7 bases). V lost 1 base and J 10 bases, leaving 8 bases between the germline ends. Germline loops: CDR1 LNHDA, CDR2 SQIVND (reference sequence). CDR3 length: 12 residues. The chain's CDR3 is CASSIGGGEQFF. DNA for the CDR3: TGTGCCAGTAGTATAGGGGGGGGCGAGCAGTTCTTC.

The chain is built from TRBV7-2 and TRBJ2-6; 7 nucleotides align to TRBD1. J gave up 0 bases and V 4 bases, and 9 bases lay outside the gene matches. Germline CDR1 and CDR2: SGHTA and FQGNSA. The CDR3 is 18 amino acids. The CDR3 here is CASSSRDSPRSGANVLTF. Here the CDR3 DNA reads TGTGCCAGCAGCTCCCGGGACAGCCCACGCTCTGGGGCCAACGTCCTGACTTTC.

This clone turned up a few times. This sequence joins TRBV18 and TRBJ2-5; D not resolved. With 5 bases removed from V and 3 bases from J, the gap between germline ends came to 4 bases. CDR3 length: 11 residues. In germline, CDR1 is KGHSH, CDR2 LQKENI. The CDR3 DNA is TGTGCCAGCTCAACTAAAGAGACCCAGTACTTC. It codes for CASSTKETQYF.

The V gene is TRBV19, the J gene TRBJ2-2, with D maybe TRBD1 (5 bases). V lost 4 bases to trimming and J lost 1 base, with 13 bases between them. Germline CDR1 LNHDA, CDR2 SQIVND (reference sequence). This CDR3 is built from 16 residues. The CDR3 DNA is TGTGCCAGTAGTACTAGTCGACAGAGGAACACCGGGGAGCTGTTTTTT. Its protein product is CASSTSRQRNTGELFF.

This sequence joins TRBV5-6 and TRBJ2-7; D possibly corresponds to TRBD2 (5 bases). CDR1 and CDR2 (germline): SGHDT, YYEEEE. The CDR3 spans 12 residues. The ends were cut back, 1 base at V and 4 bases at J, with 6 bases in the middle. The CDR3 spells CASSLRGYEQYV. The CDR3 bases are TGTGCCAGCAGCTTGCGGGGATACGAGCAGTACGTC.

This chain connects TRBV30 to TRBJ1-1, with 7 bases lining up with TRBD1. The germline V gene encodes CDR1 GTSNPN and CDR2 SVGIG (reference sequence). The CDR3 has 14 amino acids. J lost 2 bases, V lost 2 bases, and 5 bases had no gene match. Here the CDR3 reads CAWSRGQPNTEAFF. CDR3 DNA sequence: TGTGCCTGGAGTAGGGGGCAACCAAACACTGAAGCTTTCTTT.

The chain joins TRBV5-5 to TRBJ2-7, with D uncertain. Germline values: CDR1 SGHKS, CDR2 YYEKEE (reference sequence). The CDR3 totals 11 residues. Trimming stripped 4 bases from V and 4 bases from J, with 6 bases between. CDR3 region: CASSVLYEQYF. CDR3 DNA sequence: TGTGCCAGCAGCGTTCTATACGAGCAGTACTTC. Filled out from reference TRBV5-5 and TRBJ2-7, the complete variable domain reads DAGVTQSPTHLIKTRGQQVTLRCSPISGHKSVSWYQQVLGQGPQFIFQYYEKEERGRGNFPDRFSARQFPNYSSELNVNALLLGDSALYLCASSVLYEQYFGPGTRLTVT.

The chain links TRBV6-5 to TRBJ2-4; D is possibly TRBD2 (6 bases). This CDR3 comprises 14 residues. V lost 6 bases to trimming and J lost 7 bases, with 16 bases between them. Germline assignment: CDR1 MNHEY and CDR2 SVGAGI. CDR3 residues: CASSLEGRGNIQYF. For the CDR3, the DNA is TGTGCCAGCAGCCTGGAGGGCCGGGGGAACATTCAGTACTTC.

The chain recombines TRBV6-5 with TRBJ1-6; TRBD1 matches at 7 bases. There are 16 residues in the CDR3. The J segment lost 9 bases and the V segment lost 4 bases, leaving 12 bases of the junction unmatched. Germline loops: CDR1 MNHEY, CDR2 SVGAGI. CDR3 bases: TGTGCCAGCAGTTTCTACCGGGACAGAAGGGGTTCACCCCTCCACTTT. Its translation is CASSFYRDRRGSPLHF.

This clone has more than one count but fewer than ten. The CDR3 DNA is TGTGCCAGCAGCTTTCCACAGGGCACTGAAGCTTTCTTT. Translation: CASSFPQGTEAFF. The chain is built from TRBV7-3 and TRBJ1-1; tentative D call: TRBD1 (6 bases). Germline V gives CDR1 SGHTA, CDR2 FQGTGA. With 3 bases removed from V and 4 bases from J, the gap between germline ends came to 9 bases. The CDR3 spans 13 residues. The entire variable domain, with the rest obtained from reference TRBV7-3 and TRBJ1-1, is as follows: GAGVSQTPSNKVTEKGKYVELRCDPISGHTALYWYRQSLGQGPEFLIYFQGTGAADDSGLPNDRFFAVRPEGSVSTLKIQRTERGDSAVYLCASSFPQGTEAFFGQGTRLTVV.

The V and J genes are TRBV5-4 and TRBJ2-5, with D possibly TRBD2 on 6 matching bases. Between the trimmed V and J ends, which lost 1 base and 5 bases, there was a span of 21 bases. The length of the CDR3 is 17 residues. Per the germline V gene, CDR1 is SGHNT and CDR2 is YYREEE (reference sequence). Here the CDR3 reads CASSLTVGGDPRETQYF. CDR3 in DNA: TGTGCCAGCAGCTTGACCGTCGGGGGTGATCCTCGGGAGACCCAGTACTTC.

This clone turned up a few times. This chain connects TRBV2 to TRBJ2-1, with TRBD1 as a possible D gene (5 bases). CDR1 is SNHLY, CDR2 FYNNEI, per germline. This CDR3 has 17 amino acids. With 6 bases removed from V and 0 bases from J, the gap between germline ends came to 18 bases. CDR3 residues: CASSLDTHPVSYNEQFF. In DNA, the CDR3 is TGTGCCAGCAGCCTGGACACACACCCAGTCTCCTACAATGAGCAGTTCTTC.

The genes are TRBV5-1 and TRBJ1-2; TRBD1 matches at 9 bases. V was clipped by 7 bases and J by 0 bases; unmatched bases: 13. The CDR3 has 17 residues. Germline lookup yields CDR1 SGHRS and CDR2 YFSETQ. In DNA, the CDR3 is TGCGCCAGCCGCGCCACCTTGGGACAGGGTACTAACTATGGCTACACCTTC. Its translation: CASRATLGQGTNYGYTF.

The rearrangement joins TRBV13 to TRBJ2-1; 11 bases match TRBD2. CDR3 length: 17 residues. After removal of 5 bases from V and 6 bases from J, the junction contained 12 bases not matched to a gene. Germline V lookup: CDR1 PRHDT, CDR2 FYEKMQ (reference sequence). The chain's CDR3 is CASSQRPGTSGSNEQFF. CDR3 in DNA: TGTGCCAGCAGCCAGCGTCCAGGGACTAGCGGAAGCAATGAGCAGTTCTTC.

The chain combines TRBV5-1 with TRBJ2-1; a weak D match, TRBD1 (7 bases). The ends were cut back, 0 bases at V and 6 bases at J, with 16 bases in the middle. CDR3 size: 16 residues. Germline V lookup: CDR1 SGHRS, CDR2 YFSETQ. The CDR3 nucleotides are TGCGCCAGCAGCTTGGACGGAGCAGGGGGAGGCAATGAGCAGTTCTTC. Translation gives CASSLDGAGGGNEQFF.

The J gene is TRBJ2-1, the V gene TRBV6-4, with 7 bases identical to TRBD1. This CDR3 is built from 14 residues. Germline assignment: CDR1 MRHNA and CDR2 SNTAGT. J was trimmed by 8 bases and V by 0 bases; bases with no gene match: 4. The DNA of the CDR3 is TGTGCCAGCAGTGACTCGGGACAGTCAGATGAGCAGTTCTTC. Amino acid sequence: CASSDSGQSDEQFF.

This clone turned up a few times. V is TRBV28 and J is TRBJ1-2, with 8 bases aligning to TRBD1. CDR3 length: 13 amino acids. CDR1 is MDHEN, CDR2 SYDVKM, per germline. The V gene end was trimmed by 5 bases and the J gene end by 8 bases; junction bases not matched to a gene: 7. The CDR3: CASSDRGWGGYTF. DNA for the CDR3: TGTGCCAGCAGTGACAGGGGATGGGGGGGCTACACCTTC.

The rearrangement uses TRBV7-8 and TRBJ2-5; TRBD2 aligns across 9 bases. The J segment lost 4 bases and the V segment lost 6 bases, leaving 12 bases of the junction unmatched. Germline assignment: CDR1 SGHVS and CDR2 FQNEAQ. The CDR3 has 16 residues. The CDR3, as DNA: TGTGCCAGCAGTCCAAGTGCGGGAGGGCCCTCAGAGACCCAGTACTTC. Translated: CASSPSAGGPSETQYF.

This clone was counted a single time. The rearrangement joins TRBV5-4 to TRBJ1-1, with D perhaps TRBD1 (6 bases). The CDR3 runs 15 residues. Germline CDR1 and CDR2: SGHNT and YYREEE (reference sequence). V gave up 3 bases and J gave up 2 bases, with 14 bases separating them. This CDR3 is CASSSVGTPNTEAFF. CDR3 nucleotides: TGTGCCAGCAGCTCGGTGGGGACACCTAACACTGAAGCTTTCTTT.